The rows below give T cell receptor beta chains drawn from one sample of a study of naive and memory T cell subsets. TCRdb re-derived calls from the 5' RACE reads in MiXCR, one entry per CDR3 protein. This table has about 59,000 distinct CDR3 sequences, 6.5% to 9% appearing once. Every receptor here comes from a female donor in good health. CDR3s include the opening cysteine and the closing phenylalanine or tryptophan. The D gene is left open where the match is weak. Clone size appears in some rows only: once, few, many, or a class for an expanded clone.

D	length	J	V	size	CDR3	DNA
-	15	TRBJ2-3	TRBV5-1	few	CASSLTYTSTDTQYF	TGCGCCAGCAGCTTAACTTATACTAGCACAGATACGCAGTATTTT
TRBD2	15	TRBJ2-3	TRBV5-1	once	CASSLRVAGADTQYF	TGCGCCAGCAGCTTGCGGGTAGCGGGAGCTGATACGCAGTATTTT
TRBD2	17	TRBJ2-5	TRBV6-5	many	CASSSRLAGGEWETQYF	TGTGCCAGCAGTTCGAGACTAGCGGGAGGCGAGTGGGAGACCCAGTACTTC
-	17	TRBJ2-1	TRBV13	few	CASSLRGGGGPGNEQFF	TGTGCCAGCAGCTTAAGGGGTGGAGGAGGGCCGGGAAATGAGCAGTTCTTC
-	13	TRBJ1-1	TRBV5-1	many	CASSFDRNTEAFF	TGCGCCAGCAGCTTCGACAGGAACACTGAAGCTTTCTTT
-	15	TRBJ2-5	TRBV5-4	few	CASADRTNRGETQYF	TGTGCCAGCGCGGACAGGACTAACCGGGGGGAGACCCAGTACTTC
TRBD2	16	TRBJ2-1	TRBV4-1	many	CASSQGTSGTYNEQFF	TGCGCCAGCAGCCAGGGGACTAGCGGTACCTACAATGAGCAGTTCTTC
TRBD2	14	TRBJ2-7	TRBV3-1	-	CASSHLAGDYEQYF	TGTGCCAGCAGCCATCTAGCGGGGGACTACGAGCAGTACTTC
-	16	TRBJ2-1	TRBV15	-	CATSRDRGNLGREQFF	TGTGCCACCAGCAGAGATCGAGGCAATCTCGGTCGTGAGCAGTTCTTC
-	12	TRBJ2-5	TRBV19	many	CASGKQGETQYF	TGTGCCAGTGGTAAACAGGGAGAGACCCAGTACTTC
TRBD2	15	TRBJ2-3	TRBV28	many	CASSLFAGVTDTQYF	TGTGCCAGCAGTTTATTTGCGGGAGTCACAGATACGCAGTATTTT
-	14	TRBJ1-5	TRBV20-1	many	CSARAVQVNQPQHF	TGCAGTGCTAGAGCGGTCCAAGTTAATCAGCCCCAGCATTTT
-	15	TRBJ2-7	TRBV20-1	many	CSARQRTALTFEQYF	TGCAGTGCTAGACAACGGACCGCGCTGACGTTCGAGCAGTACTTC
-	13	TRBJ2-3	TRBV12-3/TRBV12-4	-	CASSLMAGDTQYF	TGTGCCAGCAGTCTCATGGCGGGAGATACGCAGTATTTT
TRBD2	17	TRBJ2-5	TRBV28	few	CASSPPWVAGGQETQYF	TGTGCCAGCAGTCCACCGTGGGTAGCGGGAGGACAAGAGACCCAGTACTTC
-	15	TRBJ2-3	TRBV20-1	-	CSATSPRRSTDTQYF	TGCAGCGCCACAAGCCCTCGGCGGAGCACAGATACGCAGTATTTT
-	14	TRBJ2-7	TRBV12-3/TRBV12-4	-	CASSLGPGGYEQYF	TGTGCCAGCAGCCTCGGGCCGGGCGGCTACGAGCAGTACTTC
-	14	TRBJ2-4	TRBV9	-	CASSGRTEKNIQYF	TGTGCCAGCAGCGGAAGGACAGAGAAAAACATTCAGTACTTC
-	13	TRBJ1-1	TRBV19	medium-sized	CASTDSMNTEAFF	TGTGCCAGTACCGACAGCATGAACACTGAAGCTTTCTTT
-	16	TRBJ2-7	TRBV5-1	many	CASSLVGGRHYGLAYF	TGCGCCAGCAGCTTGGTAGGCGGCAGACACTACGGGCTCGCCTACTTC
TRBD1	15	TRBJ2-7	TRBV11-2	few	CASSLRGQGNHEQYF	TGTGCCAGCAGCTTGCGGGGACAGGGCAACCACGAGCAGTACTTC
TRBD2	17	TRBJ2-3	TRBV3-1	few	CASSHFSGGASTDTQYF	TGTGCCAGCAGCCATTTTAGCGGGGGGGCTAGCACAGATACGCAGTATTTT
TRBD1	17	TRBJ1-1	TRBV20-1	-	CSARDRVGQPVNTEAFF	TGCAGTGCTAGAGACCGGGTGGGACAGCCTGTGAACACTGAAGCTTTCTTT
TRBD1	14	TRBJ1-2	TRBV10-3	many	CAISSGTGVYGYTF	TGTGCCATCAGCTCCGGGACAGGGGTTTATGGCTACACCTTC
-	12	TRBJ1-5	TRBV28	many	CASLTADGPQHF	TGTGCCAGTTTAACGGCGGATGGGCCCCAGCATTTT
TRBD1	12	TRBJ1-2	TRBV29-1	many	CSGDREGRGYTF	TGCAGCGGGGACAGGGAAGGTCGTGGCTACACCTTC
-	15	TRBJ2-2	TRBV9	few	CASSPKHRNTGELFF	TGTGCCAGTAGCCCGAAGCATAGGAACACCGGGGAGCTGTTTTTT
-	17	TRBJ2-7	TRBV19	-	CASSIWAGTSRSYEQYF	TGTGCCAGTAGTATCTGGGCAGGGACTTCCAGGTCCTACGAGCAGTACTTC
TRBD2	18	TRBJ2-7	TRBV19	-	CASSAAIHGSGRSYEQYF	TGTGCCAGTAGTGCCGCGATCCATGGAAGCGGGAGGTCCTACGAGCAGTACTTC
TRBD1	14	TRBJ1-6	TRBV30	-	CAWSYGTGVSPLHF	TGTGCCTGGAGTTATGGGACAGGGGTTTCACCCCTCCACTTT
-	14	TRBJ1-5	TRBV6-2/TRBV6-3	many	CASSYMNSNQPQHF	TGTGCCAGCAGTTACATGAATAGCAATCAGCCCCAGCATTTT
TRBD2	15	TRBJ2-1	TRBV12-3/TRBV12-4	-	CASSWTSGTNNEQFF	TGTGCCAGCAGTTGGACTAGCGGGACGAATAATGAGCAGTTCTTC
-	12	TRBJ1-1	TRBV20-1	-	CSARYQNTEAFF	TGCAGTGCTAGATATCAGAACACTGAAGCTTTCTTT
-	14	TRBJ1-2	TRBV29-1	many	CSANRTKRRYGYTF	TGCAGCGCCAACCGGACAAAACGGAGATATGGCTACACCTTC
-	15	TRBJ1-1	TRBV18	-	CASSSPGQTNTEAFF	TGTGCCAGCTCGAGCCCGGGACAAACGAACACTGAAGCTTTCTTT
-	14	TRBJ2-3	TRBV2	few	CATRIGPNTDTQYF	TGTGCCACTCGAATAGGTCCCAACACAGATACGCAGTATTTT
-	15	TRBJ2-7	TRBV19	-	CASSRAVGASYEQYF	TGTGCCAGTAGTAGAGCCGTGGGGGCCTCCTACGAGCAGTACTTC